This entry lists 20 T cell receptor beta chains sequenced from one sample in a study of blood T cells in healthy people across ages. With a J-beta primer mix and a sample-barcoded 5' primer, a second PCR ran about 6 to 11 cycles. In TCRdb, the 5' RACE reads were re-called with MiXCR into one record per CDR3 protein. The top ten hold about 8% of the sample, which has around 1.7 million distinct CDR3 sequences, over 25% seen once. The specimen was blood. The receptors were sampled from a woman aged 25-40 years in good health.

The CDR3 DNA reads as TGTGCCAGCGCCCTAACATGGACAGGGGGCGGCTACGAGCAGTACTTC. Protein: CASALTWTGGGYEQYF. This chain uses TRBV28 with TRBJ2-7, with 11 nucleotides matching TRBD1. The germline gives CDR1 MDHEN, CDR2 SYDVKM. The V gene end was trimmed by 8 bases and the J gene end by 3 bases; junction bases not matched to a gene: 12. The length of the CDR3 is 16 residues.

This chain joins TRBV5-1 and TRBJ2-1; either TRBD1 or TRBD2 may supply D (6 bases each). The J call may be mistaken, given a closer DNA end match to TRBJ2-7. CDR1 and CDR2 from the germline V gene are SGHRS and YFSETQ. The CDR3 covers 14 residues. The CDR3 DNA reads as TGCGCCAGCAGATCGGGGGCTACCTACAATGAGCAGTACTTC. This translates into CASRSGATYNEQYF.

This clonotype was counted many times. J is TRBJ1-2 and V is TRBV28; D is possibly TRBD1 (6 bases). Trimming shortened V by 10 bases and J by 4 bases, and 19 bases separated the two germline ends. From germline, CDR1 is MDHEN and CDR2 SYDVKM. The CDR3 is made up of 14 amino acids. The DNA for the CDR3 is TGTGCCACCGCACACCGGGACACACCCTATGGCTACACCTTC. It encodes CATAHRDTPYGYTF.

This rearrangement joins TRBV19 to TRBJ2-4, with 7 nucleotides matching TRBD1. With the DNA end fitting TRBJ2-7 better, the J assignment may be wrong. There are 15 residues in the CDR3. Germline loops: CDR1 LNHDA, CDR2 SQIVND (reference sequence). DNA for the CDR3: TGTGCCAGTAGTATTATCCCGGGACAGTTCTACGAGCAGTACTTC. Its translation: CASSIIPGQFYEQYF.

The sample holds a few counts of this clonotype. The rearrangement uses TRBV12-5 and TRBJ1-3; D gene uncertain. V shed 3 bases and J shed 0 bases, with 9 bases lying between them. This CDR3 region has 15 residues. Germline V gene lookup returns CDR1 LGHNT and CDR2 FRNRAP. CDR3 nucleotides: TGTGCTAGTGGTTTCAAGGGAAACTCTGGAAACACCATATATTTT. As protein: CASGFKGNSGNTIYF.

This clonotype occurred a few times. The CDR3 is CASSRGQGYNSPLHF. The CDR3 bases are TGCGCCAGCAGCAGAGGACAGGGCTATAATTCACCCCTCCACTTT. The chain joins TRBV5-1 to TRBJ1-6, with TRBD1 matching 8 bases. The junction had 3 bases not matched to a gene; V was cut back by 4 bases and J by 3 bases. This CDR3 region has 15 residues. In germline, CDR1 is SGHRS, CDR2 YFSETQ.

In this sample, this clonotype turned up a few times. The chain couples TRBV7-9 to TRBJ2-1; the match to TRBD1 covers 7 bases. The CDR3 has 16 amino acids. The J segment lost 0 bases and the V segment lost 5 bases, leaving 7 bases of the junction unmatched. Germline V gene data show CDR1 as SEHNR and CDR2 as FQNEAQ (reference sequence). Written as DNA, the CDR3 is TGTGCCAGCAGCCCAGCGACAGGGAGCTCCTACAATGAGCAGTTCTTC. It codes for CASSPATGSSYNEQFF.

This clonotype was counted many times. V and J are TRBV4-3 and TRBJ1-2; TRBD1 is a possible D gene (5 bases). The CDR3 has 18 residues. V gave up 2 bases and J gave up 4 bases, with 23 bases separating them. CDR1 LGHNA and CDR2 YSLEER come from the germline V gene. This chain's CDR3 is CASSQRRNSQGGLYGYTF. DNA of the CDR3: TGCGCCAGCAGCCAACGGAGAAATAGCCAGGGAGGTCTCTATGGCTACACCTTC.

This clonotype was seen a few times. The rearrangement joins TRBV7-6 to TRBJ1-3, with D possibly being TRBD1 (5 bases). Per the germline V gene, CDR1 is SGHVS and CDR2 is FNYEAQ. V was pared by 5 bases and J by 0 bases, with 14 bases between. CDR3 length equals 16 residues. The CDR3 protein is CASSPGGGNSGNTIYF. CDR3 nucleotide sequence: TGTGCCAGCAGCCCCGGTGGGGGAAACTCTGGAAACACCATATATTTT.

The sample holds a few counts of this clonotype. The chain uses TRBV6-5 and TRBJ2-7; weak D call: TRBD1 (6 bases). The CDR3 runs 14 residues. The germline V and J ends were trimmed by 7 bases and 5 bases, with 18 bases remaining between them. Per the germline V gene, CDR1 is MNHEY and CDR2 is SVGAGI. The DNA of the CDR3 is TGTGCCAGCACCCGAACCCAGGGGCCCCACGAGCAGTACTTC. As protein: CASTRTQGPHEQYF.

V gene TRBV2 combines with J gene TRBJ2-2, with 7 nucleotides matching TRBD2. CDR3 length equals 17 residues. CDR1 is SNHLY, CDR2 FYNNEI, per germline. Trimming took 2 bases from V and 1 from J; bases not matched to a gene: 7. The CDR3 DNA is TGTGCCAGCAGTGAATTTGCCGGACTAGTGAACACCGGGGAGCTGTTTTTT. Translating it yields CASSEFAGLVNTGELFF. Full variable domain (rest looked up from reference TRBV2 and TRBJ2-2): EPEVTQTPSHQVTQMGQEVILRCVPISNHLYFYWYRQILGQKVEFLVSFYNNEISEKSEIFDDQFSVERPDGSNFTLKIRSTKLEDSAMYFCASSEFAGLVNTGELFFGEGSRLTVL.

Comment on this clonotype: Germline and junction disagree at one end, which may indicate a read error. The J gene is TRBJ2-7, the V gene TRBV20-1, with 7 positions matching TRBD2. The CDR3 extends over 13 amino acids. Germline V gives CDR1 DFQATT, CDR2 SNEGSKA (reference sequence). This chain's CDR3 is CSAEGLCGYEQYF. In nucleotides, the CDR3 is TGCAGTGCTGAGGGACTATGTGGTTACGAGCAGTATTTC.

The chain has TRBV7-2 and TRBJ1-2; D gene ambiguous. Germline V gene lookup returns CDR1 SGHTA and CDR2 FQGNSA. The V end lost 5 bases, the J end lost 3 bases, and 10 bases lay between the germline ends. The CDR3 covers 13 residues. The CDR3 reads CASSPWEYYGYTF. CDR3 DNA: TGTGCCAGCAGCCCGTGGGAATACTATGGCTACACCTTC.

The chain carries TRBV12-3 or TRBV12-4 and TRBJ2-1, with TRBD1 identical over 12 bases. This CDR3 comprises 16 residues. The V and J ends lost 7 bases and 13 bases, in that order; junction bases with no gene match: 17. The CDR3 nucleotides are TGTGCCAGCATCCACTCAGGGGACAGGGGGCTCCCTAGCCAGTTCTTC. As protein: CASIHSGDRGLPSQFF.

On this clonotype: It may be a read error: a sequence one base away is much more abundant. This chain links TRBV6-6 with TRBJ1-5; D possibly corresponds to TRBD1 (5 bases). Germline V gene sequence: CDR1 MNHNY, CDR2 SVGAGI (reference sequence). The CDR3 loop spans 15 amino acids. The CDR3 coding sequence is TGTGCCGGCAGTTACTCAGGGCGGCGCGGTCAGCCCCAGCATTTT. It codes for CAGSYSGRRGQPQHF.

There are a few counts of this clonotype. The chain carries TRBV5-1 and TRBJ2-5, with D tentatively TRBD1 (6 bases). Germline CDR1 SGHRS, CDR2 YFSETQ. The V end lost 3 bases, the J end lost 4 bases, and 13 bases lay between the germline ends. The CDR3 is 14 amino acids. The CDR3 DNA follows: TGCGCCAGCAGCTGGGCAGGGACACCAGAGACCCAGTACTTC. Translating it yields CASSWAGTPETQYF. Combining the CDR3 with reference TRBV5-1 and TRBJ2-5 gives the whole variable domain KAGVTQTPRYLIKTRGQQVTLSCSPISGHRSVSWYQQTPGQGLQFLFEYFSETQRNKGNFPGRFSGRQFSNSRSEMNVSTLELGDSALYLCASSWAGTPETQYFGPGTRLLVL.

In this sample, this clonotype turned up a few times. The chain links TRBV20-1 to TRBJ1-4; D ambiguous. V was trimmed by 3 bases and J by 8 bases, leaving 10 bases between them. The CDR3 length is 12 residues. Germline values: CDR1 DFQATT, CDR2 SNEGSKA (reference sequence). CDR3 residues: CSARGLGEKLFF. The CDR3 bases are TGCAGTGCTAGGGGTTTAGGAGAAAAACTGTTTTTT.

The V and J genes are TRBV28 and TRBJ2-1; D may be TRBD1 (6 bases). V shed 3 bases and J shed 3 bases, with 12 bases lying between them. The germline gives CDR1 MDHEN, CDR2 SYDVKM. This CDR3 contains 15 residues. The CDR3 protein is CASSFGQQIYNEQFF. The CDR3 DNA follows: TGTGCCAGCAGTTTTGGACAGCAAATCTACAATGAGCAGTTCTTC.

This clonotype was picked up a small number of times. The CDR3 is CAISESKTDADCEQYF. The CDR3, as DNA: TGTGCCATCAGTGAGTCGAAAACTGACGCGGACTGCGAGCAGTACTTC. The chain combines TRBV10-3 with TRBJ2-7; D possibly corresponds to TRBD2 (5 bases). Germline CDR1 is ENHRY and CDR2 is SYGVKD. This CDR3 comprises 16 residues. V dropped 0 bases and J dropped 6 bases, with 18 bases sitting between them.

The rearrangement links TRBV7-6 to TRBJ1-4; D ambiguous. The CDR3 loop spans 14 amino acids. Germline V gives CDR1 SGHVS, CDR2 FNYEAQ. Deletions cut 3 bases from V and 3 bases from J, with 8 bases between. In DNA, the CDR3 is TGTGCCAGCAGCTTGGGGTTGGCTAATGAAAAACTGTTTTTT. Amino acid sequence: CASSLGLANEKLFF.